This TCR beta chain was captured in a study of blood T cell repertoires in COVID-19. Generated by immunoSEQ multiplex PCR, the TCRdb table keeps only in-frame clones and is missing some. This sample has tens of thousands of clones; approximately 83% occur once, and the top ten carry roughly 10%. The sequencing input was peripheral blood. The TCR was taken from a middle-aged man with COVID-19, enrolled during active disease.

In DNA form, the CDR3 reads TGTGCCAGCAGTTACTCGGGACTCTTCTACGAGCAGTACTTC. This sequence encodes CASSYSGLFYEQYF. The V call is TRBV6-2 or TRBV6-3, the J call TRBJ2-7, with D possibly TRBD2 on 6 matching bases. Germline V gene data show CDR1 as MNHEY and CDR2 as SVGEGT. The V end was cut by 0 bases, the J end by 3 bases, with 9 bases between. The CDR3 covers 14 residues.